The entry below describes one TCR beta chain. What it recognizes is unknown. These data originate in a study of T cells in Graves' hyperthyroidism and ophthalmopathy. Progressors' blood was drawn at hyperthyroidism diagnosis, before ophthalmopathy symptoms. RNA transcripts provided the source from which TCR beta CDR3 regions were amplified. During a first-round RT-PCR of the TCR CDR3, the HTBI primer set was used. TCRdb reanalysed the multiplex PCR reads using MiXCR and keeps one entry per CDR3 protein. Of nearly 600,000 distinct CDR3 sequences in the sample, roughly 13% are singletons; the top ten hold 5.5% to 7.5%. Germline assignment: CDR1 LNHDA and CDR2 SQIVND (reference sequence). The CDR3 is 16 residues long. V was shortened by 5 bases and J by 2 bases, with 16 bases between the two germline ends. Overall study results and limits: Separating ophthalmopathy from stable hyperthyroidism was achieved by a 13 V-J model.

The clonotype originates from a woman in her twenties or thirties with Graves' hyperthyroidism that later progressed to Graves' ophthalmopathy. The chain joins TRBV19 to TRBJ1-5, with D possibly matching TRBD1 (5 bases). Sequenced sample: blood. CDR3 loop: CASSQRQGVRNQPQHF. CDR3 DNA sequence: TGTGCCAGTAGTCAACGACAAGGGGTTCGCAATCAGCCCCAGCATTTT.